This entry lists 5 T cell receptor beta chains sequenced from one sample in a study of T cells in Graves' hyperthyroidism and ophthalmopathy. It was RNA transcripts that yielded the amplified TCR beta CDR3 regions. During a first-round RT-PCR of the TCR CDR3, the HTBI primer set was used. MiXCR, applied by TCRdb to the multiplex PCR reads, yields one record per CDR3 protein. The profile shows 300,000 to 450,000 distinct CDR3 sequences, 11% to 15% of them singletons. Material for sequencing was blood. The receptor set was obtained from an older woman with Graves' hyperthyroidism.

This clonotype has just a few counts. The V gene is TRBV5-5, the J gene TRBJ2-5; 14 nucleotides line up with TRBD2. J gave up 4 bases and V 6 bases, and 11 bases lay outside the gene matches. The CDR3 extends over 17 amino acids. The germline V gene encodes CDR1 SGHKS and CDR2 YYEKEE (reference sequence). As DNA, the CDR3 is TGTGCCAGCATCCCGTCGGGGACTAGCGGGAGCGGAGAGACCCAGTACTTC. This encodes CASIPSGTSGSGETQYF.

This clonotype was detected a few times. This may stem from a read error, because a much larger clone lies one nucleotide away. V usage is TRBV3-1 and J usage is TRBJ2-3; 8 nucleotides align to TRBD2. Germline CDR1 and CDR2: LGHDT and YNNKEL (reference sequence). The CDR3 runs to 17 residues. In nucleotides, the CDR3 is TGTGCCAGCAGCCAAGACCCTGCAGCGGGAGTGGCAGATATGCAGTATTTT. Its protein is CASSQDPAAGVADMQYF.

This clonotype was detected many times. CDR3: CASSAAIGLAGQTQYF. The CDR3 bases are TGTGCCAGCAGCGCCGCGATAGGACTAGCGGGCCAGACCCAGTACTTC. V gene TRBV11-2 combines with J gene TRBJ2-5; TRBD2 matches 11 bases. The CDR3 totals 16 residues. With V trimmed by 5 bases and J by 6 bases, 11 bases remained unmatched. CDR1 and CDR2 (germline): SGHAT, FQNNGV. Full variable domain (remainder filled in from reference TRBV11-2 and TRBJ2-5): EAGVAQSPRYKIIEKRQSVAFWCNPISGHATLYWYQQILGQGPKLLIQFQNNGVVDDSQLPKDRFSAERLKGVDSTLKIQPAKLEDSAVYLCASSAAIGLAGQTQYFGPGTRLLVL.

This clonotype has only a few counts. The chain joins TRBV7-9 to TRBJ2-1; either TRBD1 or TRBD2 may fit D (5 bases each). Trimming took off 5 bases at V and 1 base at J, with 12 bases between the two ends. The CDR3 runs 15 residues. CDR1 is SEHNR and CDR2 is FQNEAQ in the germline V gene (reference sequence). The CDR3 protein is CASSRGAGSYNEQFF. CDR3 DNA sequence: TGTGCCAGCAGCCGAGGGGCAGGTTCCTACAATGAGCAGTTCTTC. The full variable domain, completed using reference TRBV7-9 and TRBJ2-1, is DTGVSQNPRHKITKRGQNVTFRCDPISEHNRLYWYRQTLGQGPEFLTYFQNEAQLEKSRLLSDRFSAERPKGSFSTLEIQRTEQGDSAMYLCASSRGAGSYNEQFFGPGTRLTVL.

This clonotype has a count of ten or more. V usage is TRBV27 and J usage is TRBJ2-1; TRBD1 matches at 7 bases. The CDR3 loop spans 14 amino acids. From germline, CDR1 is MNHEY and CDR2 SMNVEV (reference sequence). J gave up 6 bases and V 4 bases, and 6 bases lay outside the gene matches. The chain's CDR3 is CASSSATGTNEQFF. The CDR3 DNA follows: TGTGCCAGCAGTTCTGCGACAGGGACCAATGAGCAGTTCTTC.